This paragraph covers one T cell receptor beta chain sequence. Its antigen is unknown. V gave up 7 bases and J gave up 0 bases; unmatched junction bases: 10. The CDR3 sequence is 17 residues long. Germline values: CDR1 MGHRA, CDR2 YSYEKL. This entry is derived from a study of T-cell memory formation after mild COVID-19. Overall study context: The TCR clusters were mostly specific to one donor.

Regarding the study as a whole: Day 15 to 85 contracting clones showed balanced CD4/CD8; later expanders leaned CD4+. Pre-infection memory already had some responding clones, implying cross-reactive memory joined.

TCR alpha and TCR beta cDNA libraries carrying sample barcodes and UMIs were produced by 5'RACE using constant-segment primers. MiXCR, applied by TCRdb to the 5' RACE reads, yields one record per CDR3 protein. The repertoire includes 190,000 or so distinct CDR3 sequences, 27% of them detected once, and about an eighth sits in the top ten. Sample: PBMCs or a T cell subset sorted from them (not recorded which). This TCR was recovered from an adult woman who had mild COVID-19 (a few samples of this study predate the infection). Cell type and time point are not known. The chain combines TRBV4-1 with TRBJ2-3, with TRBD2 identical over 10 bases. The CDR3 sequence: CASNLAGATHSTDTQYF. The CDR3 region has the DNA TGCGCCAGCAATCTAGCGGGGGCCACGCACAGCACAGATACGCAGTATTTT.